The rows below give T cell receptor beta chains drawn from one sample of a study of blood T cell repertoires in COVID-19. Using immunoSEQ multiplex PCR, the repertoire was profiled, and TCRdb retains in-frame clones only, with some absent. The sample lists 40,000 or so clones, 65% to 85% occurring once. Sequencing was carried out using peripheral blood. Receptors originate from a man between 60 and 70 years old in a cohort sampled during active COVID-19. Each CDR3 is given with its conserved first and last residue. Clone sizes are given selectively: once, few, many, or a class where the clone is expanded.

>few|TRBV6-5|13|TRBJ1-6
CASLRTGGSPLHF
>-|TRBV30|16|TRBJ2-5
CAWSGARQGTQETQYF
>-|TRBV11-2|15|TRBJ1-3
CASSLGVGAGNTIYF
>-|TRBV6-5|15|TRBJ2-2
CASSFSTGNTGELFF
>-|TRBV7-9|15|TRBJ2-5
CASSVGSGGFETQYF
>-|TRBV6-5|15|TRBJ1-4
CASSLGGRGREKLFF
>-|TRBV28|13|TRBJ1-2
CASREGTYYGYTF
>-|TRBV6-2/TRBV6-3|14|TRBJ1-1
CASSPQQVHTEAFF
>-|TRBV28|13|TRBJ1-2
CASTPDRVYGYTF
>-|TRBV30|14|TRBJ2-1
CAWGTSGTFNEQFF
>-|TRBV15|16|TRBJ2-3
CATSRDAGRRADTQYF
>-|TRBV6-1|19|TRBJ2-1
CASSEIGPSGMGLGNEQFF
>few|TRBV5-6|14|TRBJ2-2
CASSFRTRTGELFF
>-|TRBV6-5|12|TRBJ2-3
CASIPLTDTQYF
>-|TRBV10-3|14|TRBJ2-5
CAIKISGGEETQYF
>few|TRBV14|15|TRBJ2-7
CASSQLQGAAYEQYF
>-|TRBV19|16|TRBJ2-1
CASSMQRTGVMNEQFF
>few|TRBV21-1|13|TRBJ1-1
CASREPSNTEAFF
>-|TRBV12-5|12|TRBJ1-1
CASGSGLYEAFF
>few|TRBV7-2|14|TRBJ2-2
CASSLAGGPTELFF
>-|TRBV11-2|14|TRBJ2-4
CASSFNRDRNIQYF
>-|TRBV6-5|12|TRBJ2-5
CASSRGGETQYF
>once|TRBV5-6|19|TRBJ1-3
CASSLVRAGMGNSGNTIYF
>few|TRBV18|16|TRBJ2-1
CASSPGLAIIYNEQFF
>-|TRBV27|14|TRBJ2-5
CASSRPGGLETQYF
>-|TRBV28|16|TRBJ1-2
CASSLRDSRFNYGYTF
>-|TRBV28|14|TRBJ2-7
CASSPSDIAYEQYF
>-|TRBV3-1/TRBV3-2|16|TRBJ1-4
CASSQDPWATNEKLFF
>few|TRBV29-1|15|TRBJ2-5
CSAPGRSSGQETQYF
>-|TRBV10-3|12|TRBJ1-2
CAGSGQAGGYTF
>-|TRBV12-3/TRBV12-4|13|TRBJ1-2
CASSQGQIYGYTF
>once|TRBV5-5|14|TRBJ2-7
CASNTQGAVYEQYF
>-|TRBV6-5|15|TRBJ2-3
CASSPDRRSTDTQYF
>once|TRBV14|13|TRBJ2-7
CASSQDFSREQYF
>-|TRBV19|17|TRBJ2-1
CASSRASGLSSYNEQFF
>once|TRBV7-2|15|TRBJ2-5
CASSFQGGKQETQYF
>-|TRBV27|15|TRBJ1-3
CASSGDSYSGNTIYF
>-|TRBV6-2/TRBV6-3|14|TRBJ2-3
CASSYSDTTDTQYF
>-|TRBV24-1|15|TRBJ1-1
CATSDLPRGSTEAFF
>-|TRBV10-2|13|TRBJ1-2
CASSHQQGNGYTF
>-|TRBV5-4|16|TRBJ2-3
CASSLMTSGGTDTQYF
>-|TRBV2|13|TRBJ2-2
CATGQENTGELFF
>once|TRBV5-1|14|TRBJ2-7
CASSLDSVLPEQYF
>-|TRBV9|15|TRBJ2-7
CASSVSSGSLGEQYF
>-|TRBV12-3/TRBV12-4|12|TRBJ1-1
CASSDRVMRAFF
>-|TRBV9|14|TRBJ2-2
CASSVARATGELFF
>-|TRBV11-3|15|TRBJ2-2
CASTRTSGDTGELFF
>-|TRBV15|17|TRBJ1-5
CATSGSRDRGLREPQHF
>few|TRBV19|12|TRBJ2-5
CAAGDFGETQYF
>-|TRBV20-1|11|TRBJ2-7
CSAPRSGEQYF
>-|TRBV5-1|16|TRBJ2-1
CASSPGAYSSYNEQFF
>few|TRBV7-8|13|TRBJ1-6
CASSPRESSPLHF
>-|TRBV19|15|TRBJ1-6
CASSIGNTGNSPLHF
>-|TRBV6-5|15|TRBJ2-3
CASRGQFLGTDTQYF
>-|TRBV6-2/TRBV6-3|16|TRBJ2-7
CASSYYRGYFTYEQYF